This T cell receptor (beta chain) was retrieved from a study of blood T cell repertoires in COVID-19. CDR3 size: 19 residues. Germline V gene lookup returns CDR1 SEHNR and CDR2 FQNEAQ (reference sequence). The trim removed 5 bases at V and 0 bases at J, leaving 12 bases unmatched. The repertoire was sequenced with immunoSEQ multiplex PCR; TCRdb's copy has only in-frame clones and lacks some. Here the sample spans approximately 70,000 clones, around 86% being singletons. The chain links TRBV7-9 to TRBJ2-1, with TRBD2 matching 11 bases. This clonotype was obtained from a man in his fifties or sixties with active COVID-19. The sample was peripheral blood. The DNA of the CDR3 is TGTGCCAGCAGCCCGAGGACTAGCGGGCCCCTAAGCTCCTACAATGAGCAGTTCTTC. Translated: CASSPRTSGPLSSYNEQFF.